This TCR beta chain was sequenced in a study of T cell responses to AZD1222 COVID-19 vaccine. General observations from the study: Close to half of spike-specific TCRs reportedly recognize unmutated variant regions. There were repertoire samples only from the period after the peak T cell response. Clonal diversity was possibly underestimated, and white British individuals and females predominated among donors. Spike regions recognized by vaccine-associated CD4 TCRs spanned the protein, led by 160-218 and 743-854.

Assay used: immunoSEQ multiplex PCR; TCRdb lists only in-frame clones, some missing. This table holds 150,000 to 180,000 clones, 80% to 90% found once. Between the trimmed V and J ends, which lost 1 base and 3 bases, there was a span of 13 bases. This CDR3 is 15 amino acids long. Germline CDR1 reads SGHRS; CDR2 reads YFSETQ. This clone was picked up a small number of times. Its target is unknown. V gene TRBV5-1 combines with J gene TRBJ2-5, with D perhaps being TRBD1 or TRBD2 (5 bases each). The sample was peripheral blood, taken after recovery from COVID-19. The sequence came from an adult who had recovered from COVID-19. Here the CDR3 DNA reads TGCGCCAGCAGCTTGACCCCAGGGACGGAAGAGACCCAGTACTTC. Its translation: CASSLTPGTEETQYF.